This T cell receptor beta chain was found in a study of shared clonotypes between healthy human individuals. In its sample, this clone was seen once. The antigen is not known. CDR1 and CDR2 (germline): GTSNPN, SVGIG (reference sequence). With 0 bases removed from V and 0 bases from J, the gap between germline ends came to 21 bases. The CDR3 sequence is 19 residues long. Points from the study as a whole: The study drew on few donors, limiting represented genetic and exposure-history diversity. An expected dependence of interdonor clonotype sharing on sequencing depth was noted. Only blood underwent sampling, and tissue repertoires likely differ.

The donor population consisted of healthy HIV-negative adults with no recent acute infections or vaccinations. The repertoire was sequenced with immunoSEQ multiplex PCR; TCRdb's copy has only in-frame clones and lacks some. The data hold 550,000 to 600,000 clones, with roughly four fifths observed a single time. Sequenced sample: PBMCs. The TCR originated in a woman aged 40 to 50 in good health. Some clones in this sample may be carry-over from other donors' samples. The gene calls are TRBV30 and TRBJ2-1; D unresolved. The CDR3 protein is CAWSVLPKGPPDSYNEQFF. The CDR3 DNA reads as TGTGCCTGGAGTGTCTTACCAAAAGGACCCCCCGACTCCTACAATGAGCAGTTCTTC.